Shown below are 10 T cell receptor beta chains from a single sample sequenced in a study of blood T cells in healthy people across ages. Together with a sample-barcoded 5' primer, a J-beta primer mix was included in a second PCR lasting roughly 6 to 12 cycles. From the 5' RACE reads, TCRdb called clonotypes with MiXCR, one entry per CDR3 protein. The table has roughly 1.4 million distinct CDR3 sequences, 59% seen once. The source material was blood. Receptor source: a young man in good health.

This rearrangement joins TRBV27 to TRBJ1-4; 7 nucleotides match TRBD1. The CDR3 covers 15 residues. CDR1 MNHEY and CDR2 SMNVEV come from the germline V gene (reference sequence). Trimming cost V 3 bases and J 3 bases; bases outside gene matches: 4. The CDR3: CASSFIGTANEKLFF. In DNA, the CDR3 is TGTGCCAGCAGTTTCATCGGGACAGCTAATGAAAAACTGTTTTTT.

The chain has TRBV27 and TRBJ2-5; 8 bases fit TRBD2. Looked up from germline, CDR1 is MNHEY and CDR2 is SMNVEV (reference sequence). The V gene end was trimmed by 2 bases and the J gene end by 2 bases; junction bases not matched to a gene: 10. The CDR3 covers 17 residues. The chain's CDR3 is CASSLGAGVGQQETQYF. The CDR3 DNA sequence: TGTGCCAGCAGTTTAGGAGCGGGAGTTGGGCAACAAGAGACCCAGTACTTC.

This chain uses TRBV6-6 with TRBJ2-5; 8 bases match TRBD1. The J call is in doubt because the DNA end fits TRBJ2-7 better. CDR3 size: 14 residues. CDR1 is MNHNY, CDR2 SVGAGI, per germline (reference sequence). CDR3 bases: TGTGCCAGCAGCGATACCGGGACAGGCTACGAGCAGTACTTC. This encodes CASSDTGTGYEQYF.

The rearrangement joins TRBV28 to TRBJ2-2; 10 bases align to TRBD1. This CDR3 has 15 residues. Germline V lookup: CDR1 MDHEN, CDR2 SYDVKM. J lost 4 bases, V lost 4 bases, and 3 bases had no gene match. The DNA for the CDR3 is TGTGCCAGCAGTTCCCGGACAGGGGGCACCGGGGAGCTGTTTTTT. This sequence encodes CASSSRTGGTGELFF.

The chain joins TRBV6-5 to TRBJ2-5, with 7 bases that match TRBD2. Germline CDR1 and CDR2: MNHEY and SVGAGI. Trimming removed 0 bases from V and 4 bases from J; junction bases left unmatched: 8. The CDR3 is 16 residues long. CDR3 sequence: CASSYSGLVAGETQYF. The CDR3 DNA follows: TGTGCCAGCAGTTACTCCGGACTAGTGGCCGGAGAGACCCAGTACTTC.

The chain is built from TRBV4-3 and TRBJ2-7, with unresolved D. CDR3 length equals 14 residues. The V end was cut by 4 bases, the J end by 4 bases, with 14 bases between. The germline V gene encodes CDR1 LGHNA and CDR2 YSLEER. The DNA of the CDR3 is TGCGCCAGCAGCCCCACGTTTGGTCCGTACGAGCAGTACTTC. Translation gives CASSPTFGPYEQYF.

This clonotype was observed a handful of times. The chain employs TRBV6-5 and TRBJ1-2, with a weak D call TRBD1 (5 bases). Trimming shortened V by 0 bases and J by 5 bases, and 13 bases separated the two germline ends. Germline loops: CDR1 MNHEY, CDR2 SVGAGI. The CDR3 covers 15 residues. The CDR3 reads CASSYSSSRVYGYTF. As DNA, the CDR3 is TGTGCCAGCAGTTACTCGAGTAGCAGGGTTTATGGCTACACCTTC.

The CDR3 region is CASSPPDRGSLNIQYF. The CDR3 DNA is TGTGCCAGCAGCCCTCCGGACAGGGGGTCCCTCAACATTCAGTACTTC. The chain links TRBV7-2 to TRBJ2-7; the match to TRBD1 covers 10 bases. The J call could be wrong; TRBJ2-4 is a better fit for the DNA end. Germline CDR1 is SGHTA and CDR2 is FQGNSA. CDR3 length equals 16 residues.

This clonotype was detected only a few times. The rearrangement uses TRBV12-3 or TRBV12-4 and TRBJ2-7; 11 bases are a match to TRBD1. This CDR3 is 17 amino acids long. V was pared by 2 bases and J by 2 bases, with 8 bases of the junction left unmatched. The CDR3 spells CASSLLIPGQGAYEQYF. The DNA for the CDR3 is TGTGCCAGCAGTTTACTCATTCCGGGACAGGGGGCCTACGAGCAGTACTTC.

Only a few counts were recorded for this clonotype. The J gene is TRBJ2-7, the V gene TRBV12-3 or TRBV12-4, with 12 bases matching TRBD2. Trimming cost V 5 bases and J 5 bases; bases outside gene matches: 7. CDR3 length: 15 residues. The CDR3 here is CASSPGLAGMDEQYF. CDR3 nucleotides: TGTGCCAGCAGTCCCGGACTAGCGGGAATGGACGAGCAGTACTTC.